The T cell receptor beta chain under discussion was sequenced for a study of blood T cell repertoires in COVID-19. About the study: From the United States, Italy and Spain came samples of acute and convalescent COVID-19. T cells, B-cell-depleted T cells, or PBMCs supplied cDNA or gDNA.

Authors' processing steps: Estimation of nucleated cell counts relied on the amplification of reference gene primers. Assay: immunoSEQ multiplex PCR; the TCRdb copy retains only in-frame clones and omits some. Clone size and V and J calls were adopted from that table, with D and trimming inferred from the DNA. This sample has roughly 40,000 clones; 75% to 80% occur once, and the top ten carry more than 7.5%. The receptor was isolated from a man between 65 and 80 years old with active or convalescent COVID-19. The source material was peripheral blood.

CDR3 nucleotides: TGTGCCAGCAGCTTGGGAGAGGGGACAGGGATACCTGAAGCTTTCTTT. It specifies CASSLGEGTGIPEAFF. This chain links TRBV11-1 with TRBJ1-1; 9 bases fit TRBD1. Germline CDR1 reads SGHAT; CDR2 reads FQDESV (reference sequence). This CDR3 is 16 amino acids long. Trimming cost V 3 bases and J 6 bases; bases outside gene matches: 11.